Presented here are 5 T cell receptor beta chains from one specimen sequenced in a study of cytomegalovirus exposure and HLA in healthy donors. The table came from immunoSEQ multiplex PCR; TCRdb's copy has only in-frame clones and leaves some out. The sample lists roughly 100,000 clones, 85% occurring once. Sequenced input: PBMCs. These receptors all come from a man aged 18 to 35 in good health and CMV-seropositive.

The rearrangement links TRBV11-2 to TRBJ2-7; 8 bases map to TRBD1. Germline V lookup: CDR1 SGHAT, CDR2 FQNNGV. The CDR3 loop spans 16 amino acids. With V trimmed by 5 bases and J by 3 bases, 12 bases remained unmatched. CDR3 in DNA: TGTGCCAGCAGCCAAAGGGACAGGATGCTGGACTACGAGCAGTACTTC. Encoded protein: CASSQRDRMLDYEQYF.

V usage is TRBV5-1 and J usage is TRBJ2-1; a possible D gene is TRBD2 (7 bases). Per germline, CDR1 SGHRS and CDR2 YFSETQ. Trimming shortened V by 7 bases and J by 8 bases, and 22 bases separated the two germline ends. The CDR3 is 15 amino acids. The CDR3 DNA follows: TGCGCCAGCTTCCCGGGGGGAGCGTCAGGGGATGAGCAGTTCTTC. Its translation is CASFPGGASGDEQFF.

The chain has TRBV6-5 and TRBJ2-1, with D unclear. Per the germline V gene, CDR1 is MNHEY and CDR2 is SVGAGI. V was cut by 2 bases and J by 6 bases, with 8 bases left in between. The CDR3 runs 13 residues. CDR3 DNA sequence: TGTGCCAGCAGTTACGAGGTCGGCAATGAGCAGTTCTTC. Amino acid sequence: CASSYEVGNEQFF.

The chain has TRBV9 and TRBJ1-1; no clear D. Germline-derived CDR1 and CDR2 are SGDLS and YYNGEE. V gave up 4 bases and J gave up 1 base, with 11 bases separating them. The CDR3 has 14 amino acids. CDR3: CASSYQAGNTEAFF. The CDR3 DNA reads as TGTGCCAGCAGCTATCAGGCGGGGAACACTGAAGCTTTCTTT.

V and J are TRBV5-1 and TRBJ2-1; 11 nucleotides match TRBD1. The germline CDR1 and CDR2 sequences are SGHRS and YFSETQ. Trimming removed 0 bases from V and 5 bases from J; junction bases left unmatched: 7. This CDR3 has 17 residues. The CDR3 reads CASSLADRGLIDNEQFF. The CDR3 region has the DNA TGCGCCAGCAGCTTGGCGGACAGGGGGCTTATCGACAATGAGCAGTTCTTC.